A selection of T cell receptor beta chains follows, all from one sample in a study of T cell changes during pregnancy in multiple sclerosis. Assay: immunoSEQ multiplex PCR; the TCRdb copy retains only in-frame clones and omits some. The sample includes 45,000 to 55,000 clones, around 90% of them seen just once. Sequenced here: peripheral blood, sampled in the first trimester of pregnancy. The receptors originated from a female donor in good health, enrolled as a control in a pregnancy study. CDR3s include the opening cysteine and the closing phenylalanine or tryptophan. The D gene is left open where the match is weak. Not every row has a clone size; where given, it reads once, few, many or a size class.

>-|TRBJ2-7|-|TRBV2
TGTGCCAGCAAGTTGGGAGTAGCGGCCCCCGAGCAGTACTTC
CASKLGVAAPEQYF
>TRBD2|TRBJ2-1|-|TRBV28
TGTGCCAGCAGTTTACGGGGGGGCGTTATCAATGAGCAGTTCTTC
CASSLRGGVINEQFF
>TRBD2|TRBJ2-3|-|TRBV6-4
TGTGCCAGCAGTGACTCCCCCGGGGGAGGGACGCAGTATTTT
CASSDSPGGGTQYF
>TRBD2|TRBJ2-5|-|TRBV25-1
TGTGCCAGCAGTGGAACTAGCGGGAGAGGAGAGACCCAGTACTTC
CASSGTSGRGETQYF
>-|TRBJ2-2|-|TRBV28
TGTGCCAGCAGTTTACTAGAGCACGGGGAGCTGTTTTTT
CASSLLEHGELFF
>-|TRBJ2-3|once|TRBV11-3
TGTGCCAGCAGCTTAGGTCAGGGAACAGATACGCAGTATTTT
CASSLGQGTDTQYF
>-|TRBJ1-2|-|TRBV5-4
TGTGCCAGCAGCTTCGACAGAACCCCAGGCTACACCTTC
CASSFDRTPGYTF
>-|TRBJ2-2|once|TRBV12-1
TGTGCCAGCAGCTTTCCAGCGGCTAACACCGGGGAGCTGTTTTTT
CASSFPAANTGELFF
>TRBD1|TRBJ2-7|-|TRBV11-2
TGTGCCAGCAGCTTAGGCTTGGGACAGTTCTACGAGCAGTACTTC
CASSLGLGQFYEQYF
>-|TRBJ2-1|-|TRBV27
TGTGCCAGCAGCCACACCCCTTTGGCGGCTACCTACAATGAGCAGTTCTTC
CASSHTPLAATYNEQFF
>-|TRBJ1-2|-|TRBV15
TGTGCCACCAGCAGAGATCGGCAGGGGTGGTATAATAACTATGGCTACACCTTC
CATSRDRQGWYNNYGYTF
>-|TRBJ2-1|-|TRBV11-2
TGTGCCAGCAGCTTACGTCTCCAGCGGAGGAATCCATACAATGAGCAGTTCTTC
CASSLRLQRRNPYNEQFF
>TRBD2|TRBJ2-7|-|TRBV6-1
TGTGCCAGCAGTGAAGCTAATAGCGGGAACTTTTACGAGCAGTACTTC
CASSEANSGNFYEQYF
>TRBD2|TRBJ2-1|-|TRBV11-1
TGTGCCAGCAGCCCTCACGGGGGGGCTAATGAGCAGTTCTTC
CASSPHGGANEQFF
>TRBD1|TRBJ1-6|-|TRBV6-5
TGTGCCAGCAGTCGATCCGGGACAGGGGTTTCACCCCTCCACTTT
CASSRSGTGVSPLHF
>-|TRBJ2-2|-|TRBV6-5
TGTGCCAGCTGGAACAGGGTGGACACCGGGGAGCTGTTTTTT
CASWNRVDTGELFF
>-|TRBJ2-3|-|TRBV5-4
TGTGCCAGCAGCTTGGGTGGGGCCACAGATACGCAGTATTTT
CASSLGGATDTQYF
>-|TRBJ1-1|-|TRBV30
TGTGCCTGGAGTCTACTTAGCGACACTGAAGCTTTCTTT
CAWSLLSDTEAFF
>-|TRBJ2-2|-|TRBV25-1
TGTGCCAGCAGTGACCCTGCTACGAACACCGGGGAGCTGTTTTTT
CASSDPATNTGELFF
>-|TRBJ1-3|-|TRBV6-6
TGTGCCAGCAGTTCGGGCGGGGCTGGAAACACCATATATTTT
CASSSGGAGNTIYF
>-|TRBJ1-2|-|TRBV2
TGTGCCAGCAGCCACAGGGCCCTCATACTTCGTTTTTCCTATGGCTACACCTTC
CASSHRALILRFSYGYTF
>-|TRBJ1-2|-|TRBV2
TGTGCCAGCAGCGTCCCGCGAGACAGTTATAACTATGGCTACACCTTC
CASSVPRDSYNYGYTF
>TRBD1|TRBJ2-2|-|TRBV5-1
TGCGCCAGCAGCATCCTGACAGGGACGACCGGGGAGCTGTTTTTT
CASSILTGTTGELFF
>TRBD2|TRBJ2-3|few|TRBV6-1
TGTGCCAGCAGTGAAGGCGGGGGGGCCACAGATACGCAGTATTTT
CASSEGGGATDTQYF
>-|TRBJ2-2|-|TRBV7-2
TGTGCCAGCAGCTTAGCCCCACAGCCTGGTTCCGGGGAGCTGTTTTTT
CASSLAPQPGSGELFF
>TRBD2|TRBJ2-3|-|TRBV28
TGTGCCAGCAGTTTTCCTCTAGCGGGGGGGACAGATACGCAGTATTTT
CASSFPLAGGTDTQYF
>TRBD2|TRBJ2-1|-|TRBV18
TGTGCCAGCTCACCTAGCGGGAGCTCCTACAATGAGCAGTTCTTC
CASSPSGSSYNEQFF
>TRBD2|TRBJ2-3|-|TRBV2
TGTGCCAGCAGTGCGACTAGCCTAAGCACAGATACGCAGTATTTT
CASSATSLSTDTQYF
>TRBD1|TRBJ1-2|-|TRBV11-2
TGTGCCAGCAGCTTGGGGTGGACAGGGTTGGGAGGCTACACCTTC
CASSLGWTGLGGYTF
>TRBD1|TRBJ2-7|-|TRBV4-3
TGCGCCAGCAGCCAAGAACCGGGACAGACCTCCTACGAGCAGTACTTC
CASSQEPGQTSYEQYF
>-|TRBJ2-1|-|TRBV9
TGTGCCAGCAGCGTAGGTCCGCGGATCGACAATGAGCAGTTCTTC
CASSVGPRIDNEQFF
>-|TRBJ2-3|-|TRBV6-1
TGTGCCAGCAGTGAAGCGCGGGGCTTGCTAGATACGCAGTATTTT
CASSEARGLLDTQYF
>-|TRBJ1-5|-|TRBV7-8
TGTGCCAGCAGCTCCGATTCGAGGCAGGGAAGTTGGGAGCCCCAGCATTTT
CASSSDSRQGSWEPQHF
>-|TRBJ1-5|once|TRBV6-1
TGTGCCAGCAGTGAACTGGCGGCCCAGCATTTT
CASSELAAQHF
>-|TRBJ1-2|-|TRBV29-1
TGCAGCGTTGAAGTTGGACAGCTTAACTATGGCTACACCTTC
CSVEVGQLNYGYTF
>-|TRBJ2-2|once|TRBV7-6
TGTGCCAGCAGCTTAGTCCCTTCGGCCTCCCGGGCCGGGGAGCTGTTTTTT
CASSLVPSASRAGELFF
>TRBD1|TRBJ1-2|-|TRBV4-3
TGCGCCAGCAGCCACACCAGACAGGGATGGGGGTATGGCTACACCTTC
CASSHTRQGWGYGYTF
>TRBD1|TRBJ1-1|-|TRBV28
TGTGCCAGCTCACTTGACAGGGCTGGTACTGAAGCTTTCTTT
CASSLDRAGTEAFF
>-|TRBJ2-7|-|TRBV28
TGTGCCAGCATCAAAGGGGGAACCTCCTACGAGCAGTACTTC
CASIKGGTSYEQYF